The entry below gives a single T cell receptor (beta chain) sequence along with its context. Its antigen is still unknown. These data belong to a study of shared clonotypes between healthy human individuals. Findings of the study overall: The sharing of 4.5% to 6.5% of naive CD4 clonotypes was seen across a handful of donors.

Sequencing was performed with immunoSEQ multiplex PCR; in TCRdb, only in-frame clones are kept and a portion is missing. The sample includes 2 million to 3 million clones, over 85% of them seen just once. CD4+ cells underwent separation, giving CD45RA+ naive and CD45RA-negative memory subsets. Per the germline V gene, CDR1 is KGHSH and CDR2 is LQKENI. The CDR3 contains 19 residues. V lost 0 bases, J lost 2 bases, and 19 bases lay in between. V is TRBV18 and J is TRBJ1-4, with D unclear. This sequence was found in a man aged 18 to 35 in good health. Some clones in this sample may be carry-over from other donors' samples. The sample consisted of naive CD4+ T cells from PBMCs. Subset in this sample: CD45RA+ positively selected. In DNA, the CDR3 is TGTGCCAGCTCACCACCTAAATTCGGAGGCCCGGGGACTAATGAAAAACTGTTTTTT. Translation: CASSPPKFGGPGTNEKLFF.